Below are 6 T cell receptor beta chains sequenced from a single sample in a study of PD-L1 blockade in urothelial cancer. Profiled with immunoSEQ multiplex PCR; TCRdb holds only in-frame clones, not every one. The sample holds some 77,000 clones, about 90% seen once. Sequenced here: PBMCs, sampled around atezolizumab (anti-PD-L1) treatment. These TCRs come from a woman in her 70s with urothelial cancer.

The chain couples TRBV21-1 to TRBJ2-7; no DNA check was done on the table's D call, TRBD2. TRBV21-1 counts as a pseudogene. The CDR3 spans 16 residues. The CDR3 DNA reads TGTGCCAGCAGAGCCGCAGACGGCGGGGGGGCTTCCGAGCAGTACTTC. Protein: CASRAADGGGASEQYF.

The rearrangement links TRBV5-1 to TRBJ1-6; 7 nucleotides agree with TRBD1. The CDR3 length is 16 residues. J gave up 10 bases and V 0 bases, and 10 bases lay outside the gene matches. Germline V lookup: CDR1 SGHRS, CDR2 YFSETQ. In nucleotides, the CDR3 is TGCGCCAGCAGCTTGGTCCCCAGACAGGGAAACTCACCCCTCCACTTT. This gives the protein CASSLVPRQGNSPLHF.

The chain combines TRBV19 with TRBJ1-4, with unresolved D. Deletions cut 9 bases from V and 1 base from J, with 9 bases between. Germline values: CDR1 LNHDA, CDR2 SQIVND (reference sequence). The CDR3 has 13 residues. CDR3 in amino acids: CASVEGTNEKLFF. The CDR3 DNA reads as TGTGCCAGCGTGGAGGGAACTAATGAAAAACTGTTTTTT.

V and J are TRBV19 and TRBJ1-2; 10 nucleotides agree with TRBD1. V dropped 8 bases and J dropped 8; count of bases not matched to a gene: 14. The CDR3 contains 15 residues. Germline CDR1 and CDR2: LNHDA and SQIVND (reference sequence). The CDR3: CASHNWDGTGEGYTF. The DNA of the CDR3 is TGTGCCAGTCACAATTGGGACGGGACAGGGGAAGGCTACACCTTC.

The chain is built from TRBV27 and TRBJ2-5, with D unresolved. This CDR3 is 15 amino acids long. Trimming took 4 bases from V and 1 from J, leaving 13 bases between them. The germline CDR1 and CDR2 sequences are MNHEY and SMNVEV (reference sequence). CDR3 amino acids: CASSSSWQAQETQYF. The CDR3 DNA sequence: TGTGCCAGCAGTTCCTCCTGGCAGGCCCAAGAGACCCAGTACTTC.

The chain joins TRBV7-7 to TRBJ2-5; D is ambiguous. The CDR3 is made up of 13 amino acids. The germline CDR1 and CDR2 sequences are SSHAT and FNYEAQ (reference sequence). V was cut by 1 base and J by 3 bases, with 6 bases left in between. The CDR3 DNA sequence: TGTGCCAGCAGCTTAGGGCAGGAAGAGACCCAGTACTTC. Protein: CASSLGQEETQYF.